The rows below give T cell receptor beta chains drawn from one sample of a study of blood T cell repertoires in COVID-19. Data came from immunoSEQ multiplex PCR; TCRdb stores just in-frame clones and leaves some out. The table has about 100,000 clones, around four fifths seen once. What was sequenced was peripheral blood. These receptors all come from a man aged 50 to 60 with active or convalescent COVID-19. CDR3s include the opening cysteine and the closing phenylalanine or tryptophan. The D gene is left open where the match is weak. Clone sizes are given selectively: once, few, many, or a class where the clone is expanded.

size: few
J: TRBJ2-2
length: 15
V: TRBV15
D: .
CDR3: CATSRGGSNTGELFF
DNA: TGTGCCACCAGCAGAGGAGGGTCGAACACCGGGGAGCTGTTTTTT

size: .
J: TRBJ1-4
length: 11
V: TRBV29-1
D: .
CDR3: CTIIVNEKLFF
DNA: TGCACCATAATAGTAAATGAAAAACTGTTTTTT

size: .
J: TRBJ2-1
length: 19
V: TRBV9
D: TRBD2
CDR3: CASSVGLAGGTGSYNEQFF
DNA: TGTGCCAGCAGCGTGGGACTAGCGGGAGGCACGGGCTCCTACAATGAGCAGTTCTTC

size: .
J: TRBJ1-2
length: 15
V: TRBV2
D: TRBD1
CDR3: CASSLGTGGHYGYTF
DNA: TGTGCCAGCAGTCTGGGGACAGGGGGACACTATGGCTACACCTTC

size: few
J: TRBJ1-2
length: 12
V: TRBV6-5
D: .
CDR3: CASKRRNSGYTF
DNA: TGTGCCAGCAAACGCCGCAACTCGGGCTACACCTTC

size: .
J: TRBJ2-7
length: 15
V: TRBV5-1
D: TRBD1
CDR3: CASSLKDRGRNEQYF
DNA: TGCGCCAGCAGCTTGAAAGACAGGGGGAGGAACGAGCAGTACTTC

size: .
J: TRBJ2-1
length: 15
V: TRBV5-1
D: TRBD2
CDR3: CASSFALAGHNEQFF
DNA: TGCGCCAGCAGCTTCGCCCTAGCGGGACACAATGAGCAGTTCTTC

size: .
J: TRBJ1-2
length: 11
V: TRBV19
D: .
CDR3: CASAVDRGYTF
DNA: TGTGCCAGCGCCGTAGATCGGGGCTACACCTTC

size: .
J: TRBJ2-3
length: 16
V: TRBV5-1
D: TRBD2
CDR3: CASSLESAGEIDTQYF
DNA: TGCGCCAGCAGCTTGGAGTCGGCGGGAGAGATAGATACGCAGTATTTT

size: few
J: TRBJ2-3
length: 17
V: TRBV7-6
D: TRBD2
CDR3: CASSLDGAGLITDTQYF
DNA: TGTGCCAGCAGCTTAGATGGAGCGGGACTGATCACAGATACGCAGTATTTT

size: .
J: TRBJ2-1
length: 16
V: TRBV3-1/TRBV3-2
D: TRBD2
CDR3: CASSQGSLAGTGEQFF
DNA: TGTGCCAGCAGCCAAGGGTCGTTAGCGGGAACGGGTGAGCAGTTCTTC

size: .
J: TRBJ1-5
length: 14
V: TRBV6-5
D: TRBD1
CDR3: CASSRDRGNQPQHF
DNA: TGTGCCAGCAGTAGGGACAGGGGGAATCAGCCCCAGCATTTT